Below, 17 T cell receptor beta chains from the same sample are listed, as sequenced in a study of CD8+CD57+ T cells in acquired aplastic anemia (dated by TCRdb to 2017 to 2018). Expansion of CD8+CD57+ cells had been shown by flow cytometry in the patients chosen for sequencing. TCRdb records Illumina HiSeq 2000 as the sequencer. TCR beta VDJ combination and CDR3 sequence profiling used genomic DNA as the template. Starting from the raw public reads, TCRdb applied fastp trimming at Q25, assembled clones with MiXCR and retained in-frame beta chains. Every entry covers one CDR3 protein and lists the most common genes and DNA from its rows. In this sample the table shows about 240,000 distinct CDR3 sequences, around 45% of which occur a single time. The top ten constitute 7% to 10% of the sample. The sequenced material came from sorted CD4+, CD8+, or CD8+CD57+ T cells (not recorded which) from PBMCs. Receptors were obtained from a human donor with aplastic anemia.

With regard to this clonotype: This may be a read error: a much more frequent sequence differs by one nucleotide. Written as DNA, the CDR3 is TGTGCCAGCCGTTTCCCGGGAGGCTACAATGAGCAGTTCTTC. Its translation: CASRFPGGYNEQFF. V and J are TRBV12-3 or TRBV12-4 and TRBJ2-1, with TRBD2 matching over 7 bases. The CDR3 consists of 14 residues.

This clonotype has at least ten counts. The rearrangement uses TRBV20-1 and TRBJ1-1; D unclear. CDR3 size: 11 residues. The ends were cut back, 2 bases at V and 5 bases at J, with 6 bases in the middle. The germline CDR1 and CDR2 sequences are DFQATT and SNEGSKA (reference sequence). The CDR3 bases are TGCAGTGCTAGATTAGGAACTGAAGCTTTCTTT. The encoded protein is CSARLGTEAFF.

The chain couples TRBV7-9 to TRBJ2-5, with D perhaps TRBD2 (6 bases). The CDR3 length is 15 residues. CDR1 and CDR2 (germline): SEHNR, FQNEAQ (reference sequence). V was cut by 8 bases and J by 3 bases, with 19 bases left in between. The CDR3 protein is CASVPRTPGEETQYF. Written as DNA, the CDR3 is TGTGCCAGCGTCCCGAGGACGCCGGGGGAAGAGACCCAGTACTTC.

This clonotype was picked up many times. Written as DNA, the CDR3 is TGCAGCGTTTTGACAGGGCGGCCAGATACGCAGTATTTT. Protein: CSVLTGRPDTQYF. This chain joins TRBV29-1 and TRBJ2-3, with 7 bases fitting TRBD1. This CDR3 has 13 amino acids. With 5 bases clipped from V and 4 bases from J, the junction kept 6 bases outside the gene matches. In germline, CDR1 is SQVTM, CDR2 ANQGSEA.

Of note for this clonotype: At one end the junction does not follow the germline gene, possibly because of a read error. This chain joins TRBV7-7 and TRBJ1-1, with D unresolved. Germline V gene data show CDR1 as SSHAT and CDR2 as FNYEAQ (reference sequence). The CDR3 has 14 residues. The chain's CDR3 is CASILVRFGTEAFF. The CDR3 nucleotides read TGTGCTAGCATCTTAGTAAGGTTCGGCACTGAAGCTTTCTTT.

The chain recombines TRBV29-1 with TRBJ1-2; TRBD1 is a possible D gene (6 bases). The CDR3 sequence is 12 residues long. Between the trimmed V and J ends, which lost 3 bases and 5 bases, there was a span of 10 bases. CDR1 is SQVTM and CDR2 is ANQGSEA in the germline V gene. For the CDR3, the DNA is TGCAGCGTTGATTGGGGGCGTTATGGCTACACCTTC. It encodes CSVDWGRYGYTF. Combining the CDR3 with reference TRBV29-1 and TRBJ1-2 gives the whole variable domain SAVISQKPSRDICQRGTSLTIQCQVDSQVTMMFWYRQQPGQSLTLIATANQGSEATYESGFVIDKFPISRPNLTFSTLTVSNMSPEDSSIYLCSVDWGRYGYTFGSGTRLTVV.

CDR3: CSVAETQETQYF. The CDR3 nucleotides read TGCAGCGTGGCCGAGACCCAAGAGACCCAGTACTTC. The genes are TRBV29-1 and TRBJ2-5; D ambiguous. The CDR3 length is 12 residues. The V gene's germline CDR1 is SQVTM and CDR2 ANQGSEA. The V and J ends lost 6 bases and 1 base respectively, with 9 bases between them.

The chain recombines TRBV9 with TRBJ1-5; TRBD1 is a possible D gene (5 bases). This CDR3 region has 15 residues. Germline-derived CDR1 and CDR2 are SGDLS and YYNGEE. The ends were cut back, 3 bases at V and 5 bases at J, with 15 bases in the middle. The CDR3 reads CASSGGSPRYQPQHF. DNA for the CDR3: TGTGCCAGCAGCGGGGGGTCACCCCGATATCAGCCCCAGCATTTT.

This chain uses TRBV20-1 with TRBJ1-1; D perhaps matches TRBD1 (5 bases). The germline gives CDR1 DFQATT, CDR2 SNEGSKA (reference sequence). The CDR3 has 16 amino acids. V lost 1 base to trimming and J lost 5 bases, with 20 bases between them. The CDR3 sequence: CSARVPNVQGGTEAFF. For the CDR3, the DNA is TGCAGTGCTAGAGTTCCGAACGTTCAGGGTGGAACTGAAGCTTTCTTT.

This clonotype was counted ten times or more. V gene TRBV6-4 combines with J gene TRBJ1-5; D is perhaps TRBD1 (5 bases). CDR3 length: 13 amino acids. Trimming removed 9 bases at V and 3 bases at J, with 12 bases between. Looked up from germline, CDR1 is MRHNA and CDR2 is SNTAGT. DNA for the CDR3: TGTGCCAGGGGACGTATGCTCAATCAGCCCCAGCATTTT. Translated, it gives CARGRMLNQPQHF.

J is TRBJ2-5 and V is TRBV7-2, with 10 bases identical to TRBD2. The CDR3 has 13 residues. Germline CDR1 is SGHTA and CDR2 is FQGNSA. V lost 8 bases, J lost 9 bases, and 9 bases stayed unmatched. The CDR3 loop reads CASRDGTSEAQYF. The DNA of the CDR3 is TGTGCCAGCCGCGATGGGACTAGCGAGGCCCAGTACTTC.

This clonotype occurred many times. The rearrangement links TRBV20-1 to TRBJ2-7; 10 bases align to TRBD2. The trim removed 5 bases at V and 3 bases at J, leaving 10 bases unmatched. The CDR3 has 15 amino acids. Per the germline V gene, CDR1 is DFQATT and CDR2 is SNEGSKA (reference sequence). DNA of the CDR3: TGCAGTGCTGAAAAAACCGGGACTAGCGTCTACGAGCAGTACTTC. It specifies CSAEKTGTSVYEQYF.

V and J are TRBV29-1 and TRBJ1-1; D is ambiguous. V was trimmed by 8 bases and J by 4 bases, leaving 17 bases between them. The CDR3 has 13 residues. Germline-derived CDR1 and CDR2 are SQVTM and ANQGSEA. CDR3 residues: CSSEFGEGTEAFF. CDR3 bases: TGCAGCAGTGAATTCGGTGAGGGCACTGAAGCTTTCTTT.

A note on this clonotype: This may be a read error: a much more frequent sequence differs by one nucleotide. The chain has TRBV5-6 and TRBJ2-6; D call uncertain. Trimming took 1 base from V and 2 from J, leaving 10 bases between them. This CDR3 has 16 amino acids. Looked up from germline, CDR1 is SGHDT and CDR2 is YYEEEE. CDR3 region: CASSLRVTAGANVLTF. CDR3 DNA sequence: TGTGCCAGCAGCTTGCGTGTAACTGCTGGGGCCAACGTCCTGACTTTC.

This clonotype was seen repeatedly, ten times or more. The chain is built from TRBV9 and TRBJ2-1, with 9 bases aligning to TRBD2. The CDR3 loop spans 15 amino acids. V lost 0 bases, J lost 8 bases, and 6 bases stayed unmatched. Germline-derived CDR1 and CDR2 are SGDLS and YYNGEE. The CDR3 nucleotides read TGTGCCAGCAGCGTAGCGGTTAGCGGGAGCTATGAGCAGTTCTTC. Translating it yields CASSVAVSGSYEQFF.

This clonotype was seen ten or more times. The rearrangement links TRBV20-1 to TRBJ2-7; D not resolved. This CDR3 has 12 amino acids. Trimming stripped 3 bases from V and 7 bases from J, with 13 bases between. The germline CDR1 and CDR2 sequences are DFQATT and SNEGSKA (reference sequence). This CDR3 is CSASRSTREQYF. In DNA, the CDR3 is TGCAGTGCTAGCCGGTCAACTCGTGAGCAGTACTTC.

At least ten counts were recorded for this clonotype. The chain links TRBV7-9 to TRBJ2-2, with 9 nucleotides matching TRBD2. Trimming cost V 1 base and J 4 bases; bases outside gene matches: 7. The CDR3 is 17 residues long. Germline V gene data show CDR1 as SEHNR and CDR2 as FQNEAQ (reference sequence). CDR3 loop: CASSLGPLAGPTGELFF. For the CDR3, the DNA is TGTGCCAGCAGCTTAGGTCCCCTAGCGGGGCCCACCGGGGAGCTGTTTTTT.